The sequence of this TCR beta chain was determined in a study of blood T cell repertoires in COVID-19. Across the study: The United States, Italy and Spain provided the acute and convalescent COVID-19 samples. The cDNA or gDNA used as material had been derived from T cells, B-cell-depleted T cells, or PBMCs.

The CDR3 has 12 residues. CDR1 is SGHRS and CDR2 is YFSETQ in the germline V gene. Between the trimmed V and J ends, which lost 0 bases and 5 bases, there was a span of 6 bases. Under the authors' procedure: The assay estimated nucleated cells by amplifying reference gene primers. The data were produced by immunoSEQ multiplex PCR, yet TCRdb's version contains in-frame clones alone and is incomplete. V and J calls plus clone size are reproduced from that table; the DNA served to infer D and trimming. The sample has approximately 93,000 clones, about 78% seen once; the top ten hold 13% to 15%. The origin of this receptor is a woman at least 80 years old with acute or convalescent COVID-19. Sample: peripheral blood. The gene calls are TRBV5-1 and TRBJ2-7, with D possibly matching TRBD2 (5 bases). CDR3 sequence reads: CASSLAGDEQYF. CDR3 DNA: TGCGCCAGCAGCTTGGCCGGGGACGAGCAGTACTTC. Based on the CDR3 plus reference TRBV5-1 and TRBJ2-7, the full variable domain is KAGVTQTPRYLIKTRGQQVTLSCSPISGHRSVSWYQQTPGQGLQFLFEYFSETQRNKGNFPGRFSGRQFSNSRSEMNVSTLELGDSALYLCASSLAGDEQYFGPGTRLTVT.